The clone carrying this T cell receptor (beta chain) was counted only a few times. The sample belongs to a study of T-cell memory formation after mild COVID-19. V lost 2 bases and J lost 8, with 12 bases in between. Germline values: CDR1 SGHVS, CDR2 FQNEAQ. CDR3 size: 13 residues. MiXCR, applied by TCRdb to the 5' RACE reads, yields one record per CDR3 protein. The data hold approximately 240,000 distinct CDR3 sequences, with about a sixth observed a single time. Input material: PBMCs or a T cell subset sorted from them (not recorded which). The chain links TRBV7-8 to TRBJ1-2; D is possibly TRBD1 (5 bases). The clonotype comes from a man between 18 and 35 years old who had mild COVID-19 (a few samples of this study predate the infection). Cell type and time point are not known. The CDR3 region has the DNA TGTGCCAGCAGCTTAACCCGCCGGGGGGGCTACACCTTC. Residues: CASSLTRRGGYTF.